Following are 30 T cell receptor beta chains from one sample sequenced in a study of Tregs in tolerant kidney transplant recipients. Clones were read by immunoSEQ multiplex PCR, and TCRdb kept only the in-frame ones, dropping some. The specimen's table records roughly 34,000 clones. The starting material was CD8+ T cells from blood, obtained before the transplant. The receptors stem from a human donor who received a combined kidney and bone marrow transplant.

A note on this clone: The read is 3 residues too short to cover the CDR3 end, so that end is filled in from the germline J gene. The chain couples TRBV5-6 to TRBJ2-4; 8 positions match TRBD2. Looked up from germline, CDR1 is SGHDT and CDR2 is YYEEEE. CDR3 length: 14 residues. The ends lost 3 bases at V and 7 bases at J; junction bases unmatched: 6. The CDR3: CASSWAGTSNIQYF. The part of the CDR3 DNA that was read is TGTGCCAGCAGCTGGGCCGGGACTAGTAACATT.

As for this clone: The read ends 3 residues shy of where the CDR3 ends; the end is completed using the germline J gene. V and J are TRBV5-6 and TRBJ2-2; 7 bases match TRBD2. J gave up 1 base and V 0 bases, and 0 bases lay outside the gene matches. The CDR3 totals 15 residues. Germline CDR1 SGHDT, CDR2 YYEEEE. The CDR3 is CASSLGGGNTGELFF. CDR3 DNA, as far as it was read: TGTGCCAGCAGCTTGGGCGGGGGGAACACCGGGGAG. Full variable domain (missing parts from reference TRBV5-6 and TRBJ2-2): DAGVTQSPTHLIKTRGQQVTLRCSPKSGHDTVSWYQQALGQGPQFIFQYYEEEERQRGNFPDRFSGHQFPNYSSELNVNALLLGDSALYLCASSLGGGNTGELFFGEGSRLTVL.

CDR3 DNA, as far as it was read: TGTGCCAGCTCACCACCGGGCAGGGGCGTGGCCAATGAG. Protein sequence: CASSPPGRGVANE. The whole CDR3 protein is CASSPPGRGVANEQFF. The chain couples TRBV18 to TRBJ2-1, with D perhaps matching TRBD1 (6 bases). The missing CDR3 end, 3 residues past where the read stops, is filled in from the germline J gene. V lost 0 bases to trimming and J lost 6 bases, with 15 bases between them. The germline V gene has CDR1 KGHSH and CDR2 LQKENI. The CDR3 is made up of 16 amino acids.

As concerns this clone: The read terminates 3 residues ahead of where the CDR3 ends, so the germline J gene completes it. The V and J genes are TRBV5-5 and TRBJ1-1; possibly TRBD1 for D (6 bases). With 4 bases removed from V and 6 bases from J, the gap between germline ends came to 7 bases. This CDR3 is 11 amino acids long. CDR1 is SGHKS and CDR2 is YYEKEE in the germline V gene (reference sequence). The CDR3 loop is CASSPGAEAFF. The sequenced part of the CDR3 DNA is TGTGCCAGCAGCCCAGGGGCTGAA.

With respect to this clone: With the read ending 3 residues before the CDR3 end, the germline J gene is used to fill in that end. The chain links TRBV7-6 to TRBJ1-2; D is uncertain. V was cut by 3 bases and J by 0 bases, with 5 bases left in between. Germline CDR1 SGHVS, CDR2 FNYEAQ. CDR3 length equals 13 residues. The CDR3 bases that were read are TGTGCCAGCAGCTTGCGCCCTAACTATGGC. Encoded protein: CASSLRPNYG. The entire CDR3 protein is CASSLRPNYGYTF. The full variable domain, its missing parts supplied by reference TRBV7-6 and TRBJ1-2, is GAGVSQSPRYKVTKRGQDVALRCDPISGHVSLYWYRQALGQGPEFLTYFNYEAQQDKSGLPNDRFSAERPEGSISTLTIQRTEQRDSAMYRCASSLRPNYGYTFGSGTRLTVV.

A word on this clone: The read ends 3 residues shy of where the CDR3 ends; the end is completed using the germline J gene. The chain links TRBV2 to TRBJ2-2, with TRBD2 as a possible D gene (5 bases). Deletions cut 5 bases from V and 2 bases from J, with 9 bases between. The CDR3 consists of 14 residues. Per germline, CDR1 SNHLY and CDR2 FYNNEI. The DNA read from the CDR3 is TGTGCCAGCAGTTCCGGGGAAAACACCGGGGAG. This gives the protein CASSSGENTGE. In full, the CDR3 is CASSSGENTGELFF.

Details on this clone: The CDR3 extends 3 residues past the end of the read, so its final part is completed from the germline J gene. The chain is built from TRBV6-2 or TRBV6-3 and TRBJ1-2; 8 positions agree with TRBD1. V was clipped by 2 bases and J by 6 bases; unmatched bases: 5. The CDR3 sequence is 14 residues long. Germline V lookup: CDR1 MNHEY, CDR2 SVGEGT. The DNA read from the CDR3 is TGTGCCAGCAGTTACGTGTCAGGGGGCGATGGC. It yields the protein CASSYVSGGDG. The complete CDR3 sequence is CASSYVSGGDGYTF.

Comment on this clone: Read sequence stops 3 residues before the CDR3 end, and the germline J gene provides the missing end. The rearrangement links TRBV5-1 to TRBJ2-5; 14 bases fit TRBD2. Germline CDR1 SGHRS, CDR2 YFSETQ. V shed 5 bases and J 5 bases; nucleotides not matched to a gene: 11. This CDR3 is built from 17 residues. The CDR3 DNA, read in part, is TGCGCCAGCAGGTCGGGACTAGCGGGGGCCTTGAAGGAGACC. As protein: CASRSGLAGALKET. The complete CDR3 protein is CASRSGLAGALKETQYF.

As for this clone: With the read ending 3 residues before the CDR3 end, the germline J gene is used to fill in that end. The chain joins TRBV2 to TRBJ1-6; possibly TRBD1 for D (5 bases). The CDR3 is 15 amino acids. Germline assignment: CDR1 SNHLY and CDR2 FYNNEI. V gave up 6 bases and J gave up 10 bases, with 19 bases separating them. CDR3 protein: CASRLQGEPGSPLHF. Incomplete CDR3 DNA: TGTGCCAGCAGGCTGCAGGGAGAGCCTGGGTCACCC.

A note on this clone: The sequenced fragment ends 3 residues before the CDR3 boundary, so the rest is inferred from the germline J gene. V is TRBV6-1 and J is TRBJ2-5; a weak D match, TRBD1 (6 bases). The V gene's germline CDR1 is MNHNS and CDR2 SASEGT. The ends were cut back, 2 bases at V and 7 bases at J, with 14 bases in the middle. This CDR3 has 14 amino acids. The CDR3 region is CASSETVGGGTQYF. The CDR3 bases that were read are TGTGCCAGCAGTGAAACCGTAGGGGGTGGGACC.

The sequenced part of the CDR3 DNA is TGCAGCGTTGGAACAGGGTTGGGACAGCCC. Its protein is CSVGTGLGQP. The whole CDR3 sequence reads CSVGTGLGQPQHF. The chain uses TRBV29-1 and TRBJ1-5; maybe TRBD1 (6 bases). The read falls 3 residues short of the CDR3 end, and the missing part is taken from the germline J gene. This CDR3 comprises 13 residues. The germline V gene has CDR1 SQVTM and CDR2 ANQGSEA. V shed 4 bases and J shed 7 bases, with 14 bases lying between them. The full variable domain, in which reference TRBV29-1 and TRBJ1-5 provide the parts outside the CDR3, is SAVISQKPSRDICQRGTSLTIQCQVDSQVTMMFWYRQQPGQSLTLIATANQGSEATYESGFVIDKFPISRPNLTFSTLTVSNMSPEDSSIYLCSVGTGLGQPQHFGDGTRLSIL.

Comments on this clone: The read comes to an end 3 residues before the CDR3 does, leaving the germline J gene to fill in the end. This sequence joins TRBV19 and TRBJ2-6; the match to TRBD2 covers 9 bases. CDR1 is LNHDA, CDR2 SQIVND, per germline (reference sequence). The CDR3 sequence is 16 residues long. With V trimmed by 8 bases and J by 2 bases, 7 bases remained unmatched. CDR3 sequence reads: CASAAGGTTGANVLTF. The sequenced part of the CDR3 DNA is TGTGCCAGTGCAGCGGGGGGCACTACTGGGGCCAACGTC.

To note about this clone: The CDR3 is cut off 3 residues early in the read; its end comes from the germline J gene. This chain links TRBV7-2 with TRBJ1-1; maybe TRBD1 (5 bases). Germline CDR1 SGHTA, CDR2 FQGNSA. This CDR3 is built from 11 residues. V was cut by 5 bases and J by 6 bases, with 7 bases left in between. The part of the CDR3 DNA that was read is TGTGCCAGCAGCCAGGGTTCTGAA. Translated: CASSQGSE. The CDR3 in full is CASSQGSEAFF.

Comment on this clone: Read coverage stops 3 residues before the CDR3 terminus; the germline J gene supplies the remainder. This chain uses TRBV7-2 with TRBJ2-1; 10 bases map to TRBD2. With V trimmed by 0 bases and J by 7 bases, 6 bases remained unmatched. CDR1 SGHTA and CDR2 FQGNSA come from the germline V gene. CDR3 length: 16 residues. The CDR3: CASSLARSSGRNEQFF. The DNA read from the CDR3 is TGTGCCAGCAGCTTAGCACGGTCTAGCGGGAGAAATGAG.

About this clone: The read halts 3 residues ahead of the CDR3 end, with the missing end drawn from the germline J gene. J is TRBJ2-2 and V is TRBV5-1; 8 bases are a match to TRBD1. The J segment lost 9 bases and the V segment lost 4 bases, leaving 14 bases of the junction unmatched. Germline-derived CDR1 and CDR2 are SGHRS and YFSETQ. The CDR3 covers 16 residues. Partial CDR3 DNA: TGCGCCAGCAGCGCACGGACAGGGCAAGTTACGCGGGAG. It translates to CASSARTGQVTRE. The entire CDR3 protein reads CASSARTGQVTRELFF. Based on the CDR3 plus reference TRBV5-1 and TRBJ2-2, the full variable domain is KAGVTQTPRYLIKTRGQQVTLSCSPISGHRSVSWYQQTPGQGLQFLFEYFSETQRNKGNFPGRFSGRQFSNSRSEMNVSTLELGDSALYLCASSARTGQVTRELFFGEGSRLTVL.

As for this clone: The read gets to within 3 residues of the CDR3 end, and the germline J gene fills in the rest. The rearrangement uses TRBV11-2 and TRBJ1-5; a weak D match, TRBD1 (6 bases). CDR1 is SGHAT and CDR2 is FQNNGV in the germline V gene. V lost 5 bases and J lost 7, with 15 bases in between. The CDR3 length is 14 residues. CDR3 bases read: TGTGCCAGCAGCCTTCGACAGGCCGACCAGCCC. This encodes CASSLRQADQP. The entire CDR3 protein is CASSLRQADQPQHF.

About this clone: Read data end 3 residues before the CDR3 end; the end is taken from the germline J gene. This sequence joins TRBV19 and TRBJ1-2; the D is unclear. CDR1 LNHDA and CDR2 SQIVND come from the germline V gene (reference sequence). Trimming shortened V by 1 base and J by 5 bases, and 8 bases separated the two germline ends. The CDR3 extends over 13 amino acids. The CDR3 bases that were read are TGTGCCAGTAGTATAGGGCCAGAGTATGGC. Translating it yields CASSIGPEYG. The whole CDR3 sequence is CASSIGPEYGYTF. Together with reference TRBV19 and TRBJ1-2, the CDR3 gives the full variable domain: DGGITQSPKYLFRKEGQNVTLSCEQNLNHDAMYWYRQDPGQGLRLIYYSQIVNDFQKGDIAEGYSVSREKKESFPLTVTSAQKNPTAFYLCASSIGPEYGYTFGSGTRLTVV.

On this clone itself: The read ends 3 residues early relative to the CDR3; the germline J gene fills the gap. The rearrangement links TRBV30 to TRBJ1-2, with 10 bases aligning to TRBD1. Germline V lookup: CDR1 GTSNPN, CDR2 SVGIG (reference sequence). The CDR3 contains 14 residues. Partial CDR3 DNA: TGTGCCTGGACCGGGACAGGGGTCACGGGGGGC. Its translation is CAWTGTGVTGG. The whole CDR3 sequence is CAWTGTGVTGGYTF.

A word on this clone: The DNA ends 3 residues before the CDR3 does, and the rest of the CDR3 is filled in from the germline J gene. The V call is TRBV10-3, the J call TRBJ1-1; no definite D call. CDR1 ENHRY and CDR2 SYGVKD come from the germline V gene. The CDR3 spans 14 residues. Trimming removed 2 bases from V and 3 bases from J, with 10 bases in between. This CDR3 reads CAISEGRVDTEAFF. The CDR3 bases that were read are TGTGCCATCAGTGAGGGGCGGGTGGACACTGAA.

About this clone itself: The read finishes 3 residues shy of the CDR3 end, and the germline J gene is used to complete it. V and J are TRBV4-1 and TRBJ1-1, with D perhaps TRBD1 (5 bases). V was shortened by 5 bases and J by 1 base, with 11 bases between the two germline ends. This CDR3 has 14 amino acids. CDR1 is MGHRA and CDR2 is YSYEKL in the germline V gene. Incomplete CDR3 DNA: TGCGCCAGCAGCACCGTGGGGGGGAACACTGAA. Its translation: CASSTVGGNTE. The whole CDR3 sequence reads CASSTVGGNTEAFF.

With respect to this clone: Sequencing ends 3 residues short of the CDR3 end; the germline J gene provides the rest. The chain is built from TRBV13 and TRBJ2-5, with 7 bases that match TRBD2. Germline V CDR1 and CDR2: PRHDT, FYEKMQ (reference sequence). The junction had 7 bases not matched to a gene; V was cut back by 5 bases and J by 7 bases. The CDR3 loop spans 13 amino acids. CDR3 DNA (partial): TGTGCCAGCAGCGACCGGGGGGATGGGACC. Amino acid sequence: CASSDRGDGT. In full, the CDR3 reads CASSDRGDGTQYF.

A note on this clone: The read falls 3 residues short of the CDR3 end, and the missing part is taken from the germline J gene. The chain uses TRBV2 and TRBJ2-7, with TRBD2 matching 8 bases. Germline lookup yields CDR1 SNHLY and CDR2 FYNNEI. The J segment lost 1 base and the V segment lost 8 bases, leaving 4 bases of the junction unmatched. The CDR3 spans 13 residues. The sequenced CDR3 bases are TGTGCCAGCCTCGGGGGGGTATCCTACGAG. It codes for CASLGGVSYE. The CDR3 as a whole reads CASLGGVSYEQYF.

About this clone itself: The read falls 3 residues short of the CDR3 end, and the missing part is taken from the germline J gene. The V and J genes are TRBV19 and TRBJ2-5; TRBD2 matches 8 bases. V gave up 7 bases and J gave up 1 base; unmatched junction bases: 5. The CDR3 is 14 residues long. Per germline, CDR1 LNHDA and CDR2 SQIVND (reference sequence). Incomplete CDR3 DNA: TGTGCCAGTACCCCAAGCGGGGGCCAAGAGACC. Translated: CASTPSGGQET. The whole CDR3 is CASTPSGGQETQYF.

Regarding this clone: The CDR3 end falls 3 residues outside the read, so it is completed with the germline J gene. The chain links TRBV7-9 to TRBJ1-1; 7 nucleotides align to TRBD1. CDR1 and CDR2 (germline): SEHNR, FQNEAQ (reference sequence). The CDR3 has 15 amino acids. V was pared by 5 bases and J by 5 bases, with 11 bases of the junction left unmatched. The sequenced CDR3 bases are TGTGCCAGCAGCCCATTAGGGGGCGGAGGGACTGAA. The encoded protein is CASSPLGGGGTE. The full CDR3 protein is CASSPLGGGGTEAFF.

Turning to this clone: The read ends 3 residues early relative to the CDR3; the germline J gene fills the gap. The chain uses TRBV7-9 and TRBJ2-7, with TRBD1 identical over 9 bases. The length of the CDR3 is 14 residues. Germline CDR1 and CDR2: SEHNR and FQNEAQ (reference sequence). V dropped 4 bases and J dropped 3; count of bases not matched to a gene: 4. Partial CDR3 DNA: TGTGCCAGCAGCTCCGGGACAGGGATCTACGAG. It yields the protein CASSSGTGIYE. The whole CDR3 sequence is CASSSGTGIYEQYF. Complete variable domain (other parts from reference TRBV7-9 and TRBJ2-7): DTGVSQNPRHKITKRGQNVTFRCDPISEHNRLYWYRQTLGQGPEFLTYFQNEAQLEKSRLLSDRFSAERPKGSFSTLEIQRTEQGDSAMYLCASSSGTGIYEQYFGPGTRLTVT.

On this clone: The CDR3 goes on 3 residues after the read ends, and that part is filled in from the germline J gene. The rearrangement links TRBV5-5 to TRBJ1-1, with TRBD1 as a possible D gene (5 bases). V lost 3 bases, J lost 3 bases, and 12 bases lay in between. The CDR3 spans 14 residues. Germline lookup yields CDR1 SGHKS and CDR2 YYEKEE (reference sequence). CDR3 loop: CASSYFAGYTEAFF. CDR3 bases read: TGTGCCAGCAGCTATTTCGCAGGGTACACTGAA.

Regarding this clone: The CDR3 goes on 3 residues after the read ends, and that part is filled in from the germline J gene. The V and J genes are TRBV10-1 and TRBJ2-1; 7 nucleotides line up with TRBD2. The CDR3 is 15 amino acids. After removal of 1 base from V and 0 bases from J, the junction contained 0 bases not matched to a gene. In germline, CDR1 is WNHNN, CDR2 SYGVQD (reference sequence). The CDR3 loop reads CASSEWGGSYNEQFF. The CDR3 DNA, read in part, is TGCGCCAGCAGTGAGTGGGGGGGCTCCTACAATGAG.

The sequenced CDR3 bases are TGTGCCAGCAGCCAGACTAGCGGCCTCTACAATGAG. It yields the protein CASSQTSGLYNE. The full CDR3 reads CASSQTSGLYNEQFF. J is TRBJ2-1 and V is TRBV7-6; 9 bases are shared with TRBD2. Coverage ceases 3 residues before the CDR3 finishes, and the germline J gene fills in the end. The CDR3 totals 15 residues. Germline V gene lookup returns CDR1 SGHVS and CDR2 FNYEAQ. Trimming cost V 5 bases and J 3 bases; bases outside gene matches: 5.

With regard to this clone: From the germline J gene comes the end of the CDR3, since the read stops 3 residues before it. V is TRBV5-1 and J is TRBJ2-1, with 9 positions matching TRBD1. The length of the CDR3 is 16 residues. Trimming took 4 bases from V and 4 from J; bases not matched to a gene: 9. Germline lookup yields CDR1 SGHRS and CDR2 YFSETQ. CDR3 bases read: TGCGCCAGCAGCCCAGGGGGACAGGGTGTATACAATGAG. This encodes CASSPGGQGVYNE. The entire CDR3 protein is CASSPGGQGVYNEQFF.

By frequency, this clone is medium-sized. Read sequence stops 3 residues before the CDR3 end, and the germline J gene provides the missing end. The chain joins TRBV2 to TRBJ1-1; D is ambiguous. V was clipped by 5 bases and J by 0 bases, with 7 bases between them. Germline V gene sequence: CDR1 SNHLY, CDR2 FYNNEI. This CDR3 has 13 residues. CDR3 protein: CASSPPLNTEAFF. CDR3 DNA, as far as it was read: TGTGCCAGCAGTCCCCCTCTGAACACTGAA.